This TCR beta chain was profiled in a study of blood T cell repertoires in COVID-19 (dated by TCRdb to 2020 to 2022). With respect to the entire study: The collaborator samples originated in the United States, Italy and Spain and spanned the acute and convalescent phases of COVID-19. HLA class I and class II types, where available, came from metadata supplied by the sample provider rather than from assay-based typing. A de-identified subject ID, COVID-19 status, age in years and sex were almost always included in the sample metadata. The samples were drawn from the first 160 participants of the ongoing ImmuneRACE study and from 1,254 subjects provided by 6 global collaborators. The material from the prospective study consisted of cDNA or gDNA derived from T cells, B-cell-depleted T cells, or PBMCs. Deeply sampled blood TCRbeta repertoires from subjects exposed to, actively infected with, or recovered from COVID-19 were included in the dataset. The repertoires were made available in a free public database intended to serve as a resource for research on the immune response to SARS-CoV-2.

The collaborating institutions used their own protocols to collect whole blood in K2EDTA tubes. For TCRbeta analysis, collaborators shipped samples as frozen whole blood, isolated PBMCs, or DNA extracted from either of those sample types. V drops 5 bases and J drops 3 bases, leaving 15 bases in between. The germline V gene (reference sequence) provides CDR1 MNHNY and CDR2 SVGAGI. Including cysteine and phenylalanine, the CDR3 has 15 amino acids. Only CDR3 DNA is held: 45 bases, read in frame from base 1. Study-wide findings and limitations: The quantity of clinical and demographic metadata differed by source and by participant and was supplied without curation.

TCRbeta CDR3 regions were amplified from genomic DNA by means of the immunoSEQ Assay, a bias-controlled multiplex PCR. The original methods were these. The number of nucleated cells in each sample was estimated from the amplification of reference gene primers within the assay. To quantify the absolute abundance of each unique TCRbeta CDR3 rearrangement, sequence reads were collapsed and filtered. For each sample, productive Simpson clonality was calculated as the square root of Simpson's diversity index across productive rearrangements. This immuneACCESS table, as held by TCRdb, lists in-frame sequences with V and J called but not all clones. Of the missing ones, under half trace to an unresolved V gene in checked studies; the others have no known cause. That table is the source of V, J and clone size, and D and trimming were worked out from the DNA. A total of around 130,000 clones appear in this sample, about 83% of them only once. The top ten hold 8% to 10% of the sample.

With respect to this clone: Its antigen is unknown. No much larger clone exists at a distance of one base, and base qualities are not known.

Sequenced: peripheral blood. The chain uses TRBV6-6 and TRBJ2-3; the D gene assignment is ambiguous. The source is a man aged 35-49 years with active or convalescent COVID-19. CDR3 protein: CASSPFFDKTDTQYF. Read as DNA, the sequence is TGTGCCAGCAGTCCTTTCTTCGACAAAACAGATACGCAGTATTTT.